This TCR beta chain was obtained from a study of blood T cells in healthy people across ages. The overall study: Roughly one uniquely barcoded beta molecule per two T cells was captured.

General study findings and limits: The study found TCR beta diversity correlated strongly with naive T cell percentage. Long-lived donors exceeded aged donors in naive CD4+ cells and diversity. With age, beta diversity per million T cells declined roughly linearly, significantly by 30 to 40.

This clonotype was seen a handful of times. Its antigen remains unknown. The germline V gene encodes CDR1 MDHEN and CDR2 SYDVKM. The CDR3 sequence is 14 residues long. PCR was performed a second time for 7 to 11 cycles using a sample-barcoded 5' primer and a J-beta primer mix. TCRdb itself ran the 5' RACE reads through MiXCR, one entry per CDR3 protein. The data contain roughly 2 million distinct CDR3 sequences, roughly 52% of them seen just once; the ten biggest clones take up 2.1%. The V gene is TRBV28, the J gene TRBJ2-7, with 7 positions matching TRBD1. The J call may be mistaken, given a closer DNA end match to TRBJ2-5. The sample taken for sequencing was blood. The receptor was derived from a woman aged 40 to 55 in good health. The CDR3 is CASSFPRQGETQYF. The CDR3, as DNA: TGTGCCAGCAGTTTCCCCCGACAGGGTGAGACCCAGTACTTC.